A selection of T cell receptor beta chains follows, all from one sample in a study of T cell responses to AZD1222 COVID-19 vaccine. TCRdb's table, derived via immunoSEQ multiplex PCR, lists solely in-frame clones and lacks some. The sample has a few hundred thousand clones; approximately 93% are singletons. The material sequenced was peripheral blood, taken on day 0 of AZD1222 vaccination. These receptors were obtained from an adult in good health. Each CDR3 is given with its conserved first and last residue. Each record gives: V gene, J gene, D gene, CDR3 protein. The D gene is left open where the match is weak.

>TRBV5-4|TRBJ1-1|.
CASSLTGNTEAFF
>TRBV2|TRBJ2-5|.
CASTAVWGEETQYF
>TRBV10-3|TRBJ2-2|TRBD1
CAISEEGGQGSTGELFF
>TRBV7-8|TRBJ2-2|.
CASSFGGNTGELFF
>TRBV5-1|TRBJ2-3|.
CASTLGGGGTDTQYF
>TRBV5-1|TRBJ2-1|TRBD1
CASSYSGTGYNEQFF
>TRBV28|TRBJ1-5|TRBD1
CASQGPNQPQHF
>TRBV28|TRBJ1-6|.
CASSFRNSPLHF
>TRBV4-1|TRBJ1-5|.
CASSLAGYSNQPQHF
>TRBV5-4|TRBJ1-3|.
CASSSGGNTIYF
>TRBV5-4|TRBJ1-4|TRBD1
CASSLGGTVNEKLFF
>TRBV19|TRBJ1-4|.
CASSILSPPKLFF
>TRBV7-2|TRBJ2-2|TRBD2
CASTPQGGIFIGELFF
>TRBV11-2|TRBJ1-2|TRBD1
CASSLGQAGNYGYTF
>TRBV28|TRBJ2-7|.
CASSPPVWVQYF
>TRBV3-1/TRBV3-2|TRBJ2-5|.
CASSPSLRETQYF
>TRBV20-1|TRBJ2-3|.
CSASQASDTQYF
>TRBV12-3/TRBV12-4|TRBJ2-7|.
CASSQLAGEQYF
>TRBV5-1|TRBJ1-6|.
CASSLAGLSPLHF
>TRBV15|TRBJ1-5|.
CATSFRFLGDLKAQHF
>TRBV27|TRBJ1-3|.
CASSQPQGSLNTIYF
>TRBV6-4|TRBJ1-5|.
CASSDSGGQPQHF
>TRBV20-1|TRBJ1-1|.
CSARSGGTAFF
>TRBV28|TRBJ1-5|.
CASSSEDTNRHF
>TRBV2|TRBJ2-5|TRBD2
CASRGLAGKKTQYF
>TRBV18|TRBJ2-3|.
CASSRMGDTDTQYF
>TRBV6-6|TRBJ1-5|.
CASSTGSNQPQHF
>TRBV27|TRBJ2-3|TRBD2
CASRKGTSGRRGTDTQYF
>TRBV7-3|TRBJ2-5|TRBD1
CASSSRGPTGETQYF
>TRBV27|TRBJ1-1|TRBD1
CASSFSRGHTEAFF
>TRBV6-5|TRBJ2-5|.
CASSYPAGETQYF
>TRBV7-7|TRBJ2-3|TRBD2
CAIRTSGGTQYF
>TRBV30|TRBJ2-7|TRBD1
CAWSTGTSYEQYF
>TRBV3-1/TRBV3-2|TRBJ1-1|.
CASSSRSTATEAFF
>TRBV19|TRBJ2-7|TRBD1
CASSNRGGEQYF
>TRBV7-8|TRBJ1-1|.
CASSLNQVGTEAFF
>TRBV4-3|TRBJ2-2|.
CASSQDLGGDTGELFF
>TRBV27|TRBJ1-1|.
CASSSPPPMNTEAFF
>TRBV18|TRBJ2-7|.
CASSLPPSEQYF
>TRBV12-5|TRBJ2-1|.
CASGLSPSNEQFF
>TRBV19|TRBJ1-6|TRBD1
CASSALKGARDSPLHF
>TRBV5-1|TRBJ2-7|.
CASSLAGRASYEQYF
>TRBV24-1|TRBJ2-3|.
CATRGRDPADTQYF
>TRBV18|TRBJ1-5|TRBD1
CASSPSGGNNQPQHF
>TRBV6-2/TRBV6-3|TRBJ2-7|.
CASSSVGGYYEQYF
>TRBV5-8|TRBJ2-5|.
CASSLGGPKDQTQYF
>TRBV6-6|TRBJ2-1|.
CASRLGALNEQFF
>TRBV3-1/TRBV3-2|TRBJ2-3|TRBD2
CASSPSGSADTQYF
>TRBV28|TRBJ2-2|.
CASSSGGLNTGELFF
>TRBV27|TRBJ2-7|.
CASSPQVGGYEQYF
>TRBV20-1|TRBJ2-5|.
CSATAEETQYF
>TRBV11-2|TRBJ1-4|.
CASSLDEKLFF
>TRBV20-1|TRBJ2-3|.
CSASSETDTQYF
>TRBV9|TRBJ1-1|.
CASSVSSGTANTEAFF
>TRBV5-1|TRBJ1-4|.
CASARLSKGEKLFF